The text below deals with one TCR beta chain. The data belong to a study of CD8+CD57+ T cells in acquired aplastic anemia. Patients selected for sequencing had displayed CD8+CD57+ cell expansion by flow cytometry. No patient had been given any therapy when blood was sampled. The CDR3 contains 14 residues. V lost 0 bases to trimming and J lost 6 bases, with 11 bases between them. Germline CDR1 reads SGDLS; CDR2 reads YYNGEE. TCR beta VDJ combinations and CDR3 sequences were profiled from genomic DNA. TCRdb ran MiXCR on the reads and lists one entry per CDR3 protein. The sample lists just over 450,000 distinct CDR3 sequences, about a third occurring once.

Material for sequencing was sorted CD4+, CD8+, or CD8+CD57+ T cells (not recorded which) from PBMCs. This TCR came from a human donor with aplastic anemia. The chain links TRBV9 to TRBJ2-3; D tentatively fits TRBD1 or TRBD2 (5 bases each). CDR3: CASSVAGPRDTQYF. For the CDR3, the DNA is TGTGCCAGCAGCGTAGCGGGACCCAGGGATACGCAGTATTTT.